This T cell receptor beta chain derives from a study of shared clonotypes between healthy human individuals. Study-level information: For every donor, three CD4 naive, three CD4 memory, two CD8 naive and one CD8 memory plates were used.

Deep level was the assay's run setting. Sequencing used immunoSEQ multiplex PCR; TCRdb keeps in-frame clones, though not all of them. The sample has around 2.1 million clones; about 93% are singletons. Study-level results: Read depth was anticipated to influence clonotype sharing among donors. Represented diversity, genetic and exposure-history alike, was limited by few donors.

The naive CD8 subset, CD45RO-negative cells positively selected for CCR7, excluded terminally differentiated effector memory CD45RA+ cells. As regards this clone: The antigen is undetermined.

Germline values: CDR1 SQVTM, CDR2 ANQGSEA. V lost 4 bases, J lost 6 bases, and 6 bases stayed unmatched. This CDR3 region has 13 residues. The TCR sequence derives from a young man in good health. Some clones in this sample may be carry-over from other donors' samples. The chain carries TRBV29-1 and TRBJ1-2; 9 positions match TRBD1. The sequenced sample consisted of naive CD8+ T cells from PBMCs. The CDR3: CSVAGTGLNGYTF. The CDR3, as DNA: TGCAGCGTTGCGGGGACAGGGTTGAATGGCTACACCTTC. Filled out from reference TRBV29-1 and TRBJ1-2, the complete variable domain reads SAVISQKPSRDICQRGTSLTIQCQVDSQVTMMFWYRQQPGQSLTLIATANQGSEATYESGFVIDKFPISRPNLTFSTLTVSNMSPEDSSIYLCSVAGTGLNGYTFGSGTRLTVV.